Below are 5 T cell receptor beta chains sequenced from a single sample in a study of PD-L1 blockade in urothelial cancer. Profiling relied on immunoSEQ multiplex PCR, and the TCRdb table lists in-frame clones only, not all of them. The table lists about 43,000 clones, about 91% of them singletons, with 3% to 5% in the top ten. The sequences come from PBMCs, collected around atezolizumab (anti-PD-L1) treatment. The receptors shown here come from an older man with urothelial cancer.

The V gene is TRBV9, the J gene TRBJ1-1; D might be TRBD1 (6 bases). In germline, CDR1 is SGDLS, CDR2 YYNGEE. This CDR3 has 14 residues. V was clipped by 0 bases and J by 1 base, with 7 bases between them. CDR3 loop: CASSVEGGNTEAFF. In DNA, the CDR3 is TGTGCCAGCAGCGTAGAAGGGGGGAACACTGAAGCTTTCTTT. Together with reference TRBV9 and TRBJ1-1, the CDR3 gives the full variable domain: DSGVTQTPKHLITATGQRVTLRCSPRSGDLSVYWYQQSLDQGLQFLIQYYNGEERAKGNILERFSAQQFPDLHSELNLSSLELGDSALYFCASSVEGGNTEAFFGQGTRLTVV.

The rearrangement links TRBV4-1 to TRBJ1-2; D may be TRBD1 (6 bases). The germline V gene encodes CDR1 MGHRA and CDR2 YSYEKL. V shed 4 bases and J shed 3 bases, with 15 bases lying between them. The CDR3 is 15 residues long. CDR3 in DNA: TGCGCCAGCAGCCTCCCTCGTTCAGGGGACTATGGCTACACCTTC. It is translated as CASSLPRSGDYGYTF.

This sequence joins TRBV6-5 and TRBJ2-3; 8 bases align to TRBD2. Germline V gene lookup returns CDR1 MNHEY and CDR2 SVGAGI. Germline trimming cut 6 bases from V and 4 bases from J; bases unmatched to any gene: 6. The CDR3 totals 14 residues. The CDR3 DNA reads TGTGCCAGCAGACCCCGGGGGGGACCAGATACGCAGTATTTT. As protein: CASRPRGGPDTQYF.

The chain is built from TRBV29-1 and TRBJ1-2; tentatively, D is TRBD1 (6 bases). Germline assignment: CDR1 SQVTM and CDR2 ANQGSEA. Trimming shortened V by 8 bases and J by 2 bases, and 9 bases separated the two germline ends. CDR3 length equals 11 residues. The CDR3 here is CSTGSNYGYTF. In DNA, the CDR3 is TGCAGCACAGGGAGCAACTATGGCTACACCTTC.

The CDR3 nucleotides read TGTGCCAGTAGTCACCGGGACAGGGAAGCTTTCTTT. Amino acids: CASSHRDREAFF. The chain links TRBV19 to TRBJ1-1, with TRBD1 matching 8 bases. This CDR3 comprises 12 residues. Looked up from germline, CDR1 is LNHDA and CDR2 is SQIVND (reference sequence). V lost 5 bases to trimming and J lost 8 bases; unmatched junction nucleotides: 4.